The rows below give T cell receptor beta chains drawn from one sample of a study of graft-versus-host responses after intestinal transplantation. The protocol was immunoSEQ multiplex PCR, while the TCRdb copy is restricted to in-frame clones and leaves out a portion. Among around 110,000 clones listed, roughly 87% were seen once. What these receptors recognize is not known. This specimen consisted of unstimulated CD4+ T cells sorted from spleen or lymph node cells, obtained before transplant. The receptors originated from a human donor who was the organ donor for an intestinal transplant. Each CDR3 is given with its conserved first and last residue. The D gene is left open where the match is weak. Some rows mark clone size as missing; the rest say once, few, many or name a class of expanded clone.

-,TRBV2,TRBD1,TRBJ1-3,TGTGCCAGCAGGGGACAGCTCGTCTCTGGAAACACCATATATTTT,CASRGQLVSGNTIYF
-,TRBV6-5,TRBD2,TRBJ2-5,TGTGCCACAAAGACTAGCGGGCTACAAGAGACCCAGTACTTC,CATKTSGLQETQYF
-,TRBV7-8,-,TRBJ2-1,TGTGCCAGCAGCTTACTAGCCCGCGTAGGCAATGAGCAGTTCTTC,CASSLLARVGNEQFF
-,TRBV6-5,TRBD1,TRBJ1-2,TGTGCCAGCAGTTTAACAGGGGGCCGAGGAGGCTACACCTTC,CASSLTGGRGGYTF
-,TRBV5-4,-,TRBJ2-7,TGTGCCAGCAGCAAATTGACCCGGGACGAGCAGTACTTC,CASSKLTRDEQYF
-,TRBV11-2,TRBD2,TRBJ2-2,TGTGCCAGCAGCCGTGGGGCTAGCGGCCTGAACGGGGAGCTGTTTTTT,CASSRGASGLNGELFF
-,TRBV6-4,-,TRBJ1-1,TGTGCCAGCAGAGCCCAGGCAGGGACGGGCACTGAAGCTTTCTTT,CASRAQAGTGTEAFF
-,TRBV14,-,TRBJ2-4,TGTGCCAGTAGCGTGCTGGGGCAGCGAGACATTCAGTACTTC,CASSVLGQRDIQYF
-,TRBV5-1,TRBD2,TRBJ2-7,TGCGCCAGCAGCTTGGAGGGACTAGCGGGGGCCTACGAGCAGTACTTC,CASSLEGLAGAYEQYF
-,TRBV7-9,TRBD1,TRBJ1-1,TGTGCCAGCAGCTCCCAGGGGGGCACTGAAGCTTTCTTT,CASSSQGGTEAFF
-,TRBV14,-,TRBJ2-7,TGTGCCAGCAGCCAAGATAGCCTCTACGAGCAGTACTTC,CASSQDSLYEQYF
-,TRBV6-5,-,TRBJ2-5,TGTGCCAGCAGTGTAGTACTAGTGAGCCAAGAGACCCAGTACTTC,CASSVVLVSQETQYF
-,TRBV18,-,TRBJ2-1,TGTGCCAGCTCACCAAGTAATCAGGGGACGGCGTACAATGAGCAGTTCTTC,CASSPSNQGTAYNEQFF
-,TRBV10-1,TRBD1,TRBJ1-2,TGCGCCAGCAGCGATGGACAGGGTTCAGGGTATGGCTACACCTTC,CASSDGQGSGYGYTF
-,TRBV10-1,-,TRBJ2-3,TGCGCCAGCAGTGCCCCCACGAGAAGAGATACGCAGTATTTT,CASSAPTRRDTQYF
once,TRBV27,-,TRBJ2-7,TGTGCCAGCAGTGATGGGGCTATTAGGGAGCAGTACTTC,CASSDGAIREQYF
-,TRBV10-3,-,TRBJ2-1,TGTGCCATCAGTGACGTTAGGCTAGGGCGGAATGAGCAGTTCTTC,CAISDVRLGRNEQFF
-,TRBV7-9,-,TRBJ2-3,TGTGCCAGCAGCTTAGAAGCCTATACGCAGTATTTT,CASSLEAYTQYF
-,TRBV5-5,-,TRBJ2-3,TGTGCCAGCAGGGGATCCACAGATACGCAGTATTTT,CASRGSTDTQYF
-,TRBV11-2,-,TRBJ2-7,TGTGCCAGCAGCCCGAACCCCTTCGAGCAGTACTTC,CASSPNPFEQYF
-,TRBV9,-,TRBJ2-7,TGTGCCAGCAGCGTAGCTACAGGGTACGAGCAGTACTTC,CASSVATGYEQYF
-,TRBV7-2,-,TRBJ2-3,TGTGCCAGCAGCTTATCAGATACGCAGTATTTT,CASSLSDTQYF
-,TRBV2,-,TRBJ1-6,TGTGCCAGCAGTGGACGGGTAATCTCCTATAATTCACCCCTCCACTTT,CASSGRVISYNSPLHF
-,TRBV5-8,TRBD1,TRBJ1-1,TGTGCCAGCAGCTTGGGACAGGGGAGAAGGAACACTGAAGCTTTCTTT,CASSLGQGRRNTEAFF
few,TRBV6-4,-,TRBJ1-1,TGTGCCAGCAGTGCAAGGGACAATACTGAAGCTTTCTTT,CASSARDNTEAFF
-,TRBV1,-,TRBJ1-5,TGCACCAGCAGCCAAGATCCGGGACAGGGTCGTTATAGCAATCAGCCCCAGCATTTT,CTSSQDPGQGRYSNQPQHF
-,TRBV15,-,TRBJ1-5,TGTGCCACCAGCACCCGTACCAGGGGTAAGAACAATCAGCCCCAGCATTTT,CATSTRTRGKNNQPQHF
once,TRBV7-9,TRBD1,TRBJ1-2,TGTGCCAGCAGCGGTGGACAGGGACCTAACTATGGCTACACCTTC,CASSGGQGPNYGYTF
-,TRBV6-6,-,TRBJ2-3,TGTGCCAGCAGGATAGAGGGCTTGGGGACAGATACGCAGTATTTT,CASRIEGLGTDTQYF
-,TRBV4-2,TRBD1,TRBJ1-4,TGTGCCAGCAGCCAAGAGTTTGGACAGGGGAATGAAAAACTGTTTTTT,CASSQEFGQGNEKLFF
-,TRBV11-2,-,TRBJ2-4,TGTGCCAGCAGCTTAGCTTCAGGCAGGCTAGCCAAAAACATTCAGTACTTC,CASSLASGRLAKNIQYF
-,TRBV19,-,TRBJ2-5,TGTGCCAGTAGTATGGTGAATCTTTGGGAGACCCAGTACTTC,CASSMVNLWETQYF
-,TRBV29-1,-,TRBJ2-1,TGCAGCACTAGGAAACTCCTTTTGGATGAGCAGTTCTTC,CSTRKLLLDEQFF
once,TRBV6-5,-,TRBJ1-2,TGTGCCAGCAGTCCGCTCGGACAGCAGGGGAATGGCTACACCTTC,CASSPLGQQGNGYTF
-,TRBV19,TRBD1,TRBJ2-7,TGTGCCAGTAGTGGCCCCGACAGGGGACTCTACGAGCAGTACTTC,CASSGPDRGLYEQYF
-,TRBV19,-,TRBJ1-1,TGTGCCAGTAGCCGCCGGGGGGGCGATGACACTGAAGCTTTCTTT,CASSRRGGDDTEAFF
-,TRBV5-1,-,TRBJ2-7,TGCGCCAGCAGCCCGGACTACTCCTCCTACGAGCAGTACTTC,CASSPDYSSYEQYF
-,TRBV12-2,-,TRBJ2-3,TGTGCAAGTCGCCAACCCCGGACTAAGCGGGAGTTCAGATTCTCATTTCCTAGCACAGATACGCAGTATTTT,CASRQPRTKREFRFSFPSTDTQYF
-,TRBV6-5,TRBD1,TRBJ1-4,TGTGCCAGCGGTTCGACAGGGGCTAATGAAAAACTGTTTTTT,CASGSTGANEKLFF
-,TRBV7-3,-,TRBJ2-1,TGTGCCAGCAGCTTGTATATAAACAATGAGCAGTTCTTC,CASSLYINNEQFF
-,TRBV28,TRBD1,TRBJ2-7,TGTGCCAGCAGAAGGACAGGGGGCGGACCCTACGAGCAGTACTTC,CASRRTGGGPYEQYF